These 30 T cell receptor beta chains share one sample of origin, sequenced in a study of a mutant IDH1 vaccine in newly diagnosed glioma. Time point here: baseline, week 1 (first vaccination visit). Treatment: pre-vaccination baseline after standard-of-care therapy. Assay used: immunoSEQ multiplex PCR; TCRdb lists only in-frame clones, some missing. The data hold more than 50,000 clones, with 65% to 90% observed a single time. Material: PBMCs, obtained from a glioma patient treated with radiotherapy, temozolomide or both. These receptors were collected from a man aged 30 to 45 with glioma.

The genes are TRBV6-5 and TRBJ1-3, with 9 nucleotides matching TRBD1. This CDR3 has 13 residues. The germline CDR1 and CDR2 sequences are MNHEY and SVGAGI. V lost 0 bases and J lost 9; bases outside the gene matches: 0. CDR3 coding DNA: TGTGCCAGCAGTTACTCGACAGGGGGCACCATATATTTT. Translating it yields CASSYSTGGTIYF.

This clone has only one observation. The chain recombines TRBV30 with TRBJ1-5; possible D gene TRBD1, 5 bases. Per germline, CDR1 GTSNPN and CDR2 SVGIG (reference sequence). V was cut by 3 bases and J by 0 bases, with 12 bases left in between. The CDR3 loop spans 15 amino acids. The CDR3 region is CAWSLARGSNQPQHF. The CDR3 DNA follows: TGTGCCTGGAGCCTGGCAAGGGGTAGCAATCAGCCCCAGCATTTT.

This chain uses TRBV5-1 with TRBJ1-2, with a possible D match to TRBD1 (6 bases). Germline V gene data show CDR1 as SGHRS and CDR2 as YFSETQ. V shed 0 bases and J shed 0 bases, with 12 bases lying between them. The CDR3 consists of 16 residues. The CDR3 nucleotides are TGCGCCAGCAGCTTGGCCAACAGGGCGGCTAACTATGGCTACACCTTC. It specifies CASSLANRAANYGYTF.

The J gene is TRBJ1-5, the V gene TRBV6-5; D gene unclear. From germline, CDR1 is MNHEY and CDR2 SVGAGI. Trimming stripped 8 bases from V and 4 bases from J, with 15 bases between. The length of the CDR3 is 14 residues. Written as DNA, the CDR3 is TGTGCCAGCGGGCCCCGGACGGATAATCAGCCCCAGCATTTT. Translation: CASGPRTDNQPQHF.

The V call is TRBV4-3, the J call TRBJ2-7, with 10 bases identical to TRBD2. The CDR3 extends over 15 amino acids. Germline CDR1 reads LGHNA; CDR2 reads YSLEER. J was trimmed by 0 bases and V by 2 bases; bases with no gene match: 1. The CDR3 DNA reads as TGCGCCAGCAGCCAACTAGCGGGGGCCTCCTACGAGCAGTACTTC. Protein: CASSQLAGASYEQYF.

The rearrangement joins TRBV7-9 to TRBJ2-1, with D maybe TRBD2 (7 bases). Trimming took 1 base from V and 8 from J, leaving 15 bases between them. The germline gives CDR1 SEHNR, CDR2 FQNEAQ (reference sequence). The CDR3 has 15 amino acids. The CDR3 DNA reads as TGTGCCAGCAGCTTAGGTGTGGGGGGGCGGCATGAGCAGTTCTTC. This encodes CASSLGVGGRHEQFF.

The V and J genes are TRBV2 and TRBJ2-1; no clear D. V lost 0 bases, J lost 12 bases, and 9 bases lay in between. CDR1 is SNHLY and CDR2 is FYNNEI in the germline V gene. This CDR3 contains 12 residues. CDR3 coding DNA: TGTGCCAGCAGTGAAGCCCTTGCGAGGCAGTTCTTC. Translating gives CASSEALARQFF.

The rearrangement links TRBV6-5 to TRBJ1-1; D might be TRBD1 (6 bases). The germline V gene has CDR1 MNHEY and CDR2 SVGAGI. The CDR3 has 13 amino acids. The germline V and J ends were trimmed by 5 bases and 1 base, with 8 bases remaining between them. The CDR3 DNA reads TGTGCCAGCAGTCTGGGACAGAACACTGAAGCTTTCTTT. Amino acids: CASSLGQNTEAFF.

The rearrangement uses TRBV12-5 and TRBJ2-2; 8 bases line up with TRBD1. This CDR3 contains 15 residues. The ends lost 5 bases at V and 3 bases at J; junction bases unmatched: 5. In germline, CDR1 is LGHNT, CDR2 FRNRAP. The CDR3 DNA reads as TGTGCTAGTGGTGCTGGACAGGGAGACACCGGGGAGCTGTTTTTT. Its protein is CASGAGQGDTGELFF.

The chain is built from TRBV7-2 and TRBJ1-1; TRBD1 is a possible D gene (5 bases). Trimming left V 1 base short and J 6 bases short, with 21 bases between. From germline, CDR1 is SGHTA and CDR2 FQGNSA. CDR3 length: 17 residues. The CDR3 sequence is CASSLVSQGTAGAEAFF. CDR3 coding DNA: TGTGCCAGCAGCTTAGTTTCCCAGGGCACGGCGGGGGCTGAAGCTTTCTTT.

The chain joins TRBV19 to TRBJ2-2, with 13 positions matching TRBD2. This CDR3 has 15 residues. V trimming: 10 bases; J trimming: 6 bases; junction bases outside the gene matches: 8. Germline CDR1 is LNHDA and CDR2 is SQIVND (reference sequence). CDR3: CATRELAGGAGELFF. CDR3 DNA sequence: TGTGCCACCCGGGAACTAGCGGGGGGGGCCGGGGAGCTGTTTTTT.

The genes are TRBV15 and TRBJ2-1; either TRBD1 or TRBD2 may supply D (5 bases each). The CDR3 is made up of 16 amino acids. Germline CDR1 LNHNV, CDR2 YYDKDF (reference sequence). Trimming took off 0 bases at V and 7 bases at J, with 16 bases between the two ends. CDR3 DNA sequence: TGTGCCACCAGCAGAGATTTGGGGGAAAGCTCGAATGAGCAGTTCTTC. Protein sequence: CATSRDLGESSNEQFF.

The genes are TRBV27 and TRBJ1-2; 9 bases align to TRBD1. The J segment lost 8 bases and the V segment lost 4 bases, leaving 8 bases of the junction unmatched. The germline gives CDR1 MNHEY, CDR2 SMNVEV (reference sequence). The CDR3 is 14 amino acids. Here the CDR3 reads CASSSIRDRAGYTF. CDR3 coding DNA: TGTGCCAGCAGTTCCATCCGGGACAGGGCCGGCTACACCTTC.

This chain's CDR3 is CASSQDRSNEQYF. The DNA for the CDR3 is TGTGCCAGTAGCCAAGACAGGTCCAACGAGCAGTACTTC. The gene calls are TRBV19 and TRBJ2-7; TRBD1 is a possible D gene (6 bases). The germline V and J ends were trimmed by 6 bases and 5 bases, with 14 bases remaining between them. The germline V gene has CDR1 LNHDA and CDR2 SQIVND (reference sequence). This CDR3 has 13 amino acids.

The rearrangement uses TRBV7-2 and TRBJ2-2; 7 bases line up with TRBD2. The CDR3 loop spans 14 amino acids. Germline CDR1 and CDR2: SGHTA and FQGNSA. The ends lost 5 bases at V and 5 bases at J; junction bases unmatched: 5. The CDR3 nucleotides are TGTGCCAGCAGCATCCAGGGAGGGACCGGGGAGCTGTTTTTT. Protein sequence: CASSIQGGTGELFF.

Written as DNA, the CDR3 is TGTGCCAGCAGTTACCCGGGCCCCCCCTACGAGCAGTACTTC. It yields the protein CASSYPGPPYEQYF. The chain carries TRBV6-5 and TRBJ2-7; D is undetermined. Germline CDR1 and CDR2: MNHEY and SVGAGI. The CDR3 contains 14 residues. Between the trimmed V and J ends, which lost 2 bases and 2 bases, there was a span of 10 bases.

The V and J genes are TRBV7-2 and TRBJ2-7, with D possibly matching TRBD1 (5 bases). Deletions cut 1 base from V and 2 bases from J, with 12 bases between. This CDR3 has 15 amino acids. CDR1 and CDR2 from the germline V gene are SGHTA and FQGNSA. The CDR3 sequence is CASSLEFATAYEQYF. CDR3 DNA sequence: TGTGCCAGCAGCTTAGAGTTTGCGACAGCCTACGAGCAGTACTTC.

The chain carries TRBV19 and TRBJ1-4; D gene ambiguous. V dropped 4 bases and J dropped 7 bases, with 16 bases sitting between them. Germline CDR1 and CDR2: LNHDA and SQIVND (reference sequence). This CDR3 is 15 amino acids long. CDR3 amino acids: CASSKKREGSEKLFF. The CDR3 DNA sequence: TGTGCCAGTAGTAAAAAAAGGGAAGGGTCTGAAAAACTGTTTTTT. Full variable domain (missing parts from reference TRBV19 and TRBJ1-4): DGGITQSPKYLFRKEGQNVTLSCEQNLNHDAMYWYRQDPGQGLRLIYYSQIVNDFQKGDIAEGYSVSREKKESFPLTVTSAQKNPTAFYLCASSKKREGSEKLFFGSGTQLSVL.

The V call is TRBV5-1, the J call TRBJ1-4; D is possibly TRBD1 (6 bases). The germline V gene encodes CDR1 SGHRS and CDR2 YFSETQ. V gave up 1 base and J gave up 4 bases, with 11 bases separating them. CDR3 length equals 15 residues. CDR3 sequence reads: CASSLWTADNEKLFF. The CDR3, as DNA: TGCGCCAGCAGCTTGTGGACAGCTGATAATGAAAAACTGTTTTTT.

This clone was observed once. The chain couples TRBV7-7 to TRBJ1-1; tentative D call: TRBD1 (6 bases). This CDR3 contains 16 residues. Germline CDR1 is SSHAT and CDR2 is FNYEAQ (reference sequence). Trimming cost V 5 bases and J 0 bases, with 16 bases left between them. CDR3 nucleotides: TGTGCCAGCAGCCCAGGGGAGGGTTTTATGAACACTGAAGCTTTCTTT. This codes for CASSPGEGFMNTEAFF.

V is TRBV11-2 and J is TRBJ1-1, with D possibly TRBD1 on 5 matching bases. Trimming pared 1 base from V and 1 base from J, leaving 16 bases between. Germline V gene data show CDR1 as SGHAT and CDR2 as FQNNGV. CDR3 size: 17 residues. The CDR3 DNA is TGTGCCAGCAGCTTAGTGGGGCTCAATCAAAGGAACACTGAAGCTTTCTTT. Its translation is CASSLVGLNQRNTEAFF.

This sequence joins TRBV9 and TRBJ2-7; possible D gene TRBD1, 8 bases. There are 14 residues in the CDR3. Germline V gene lookup returns CDR1 SGDLS and CDR2 YYNGEE. Trimming took 4 bases from V and 7 from J, leaving 18 bases between them. In nucleotides, the CDR3 is TGTGCCAGCAGCCCCCGACAGGGGAGGGATGAGCAGTACTTC. Amino acid sequence: CASSPRQGRDEQYF.

V gene TRBV6-4 combines with J gene TRBJ2-3, with TRBD1 identical over 10 bases. Germline CDR1 and CDR2: MRHNA and SNTAGT. V trimming: 4 bases; J trimming: 2 bases; junction bases outside the gene matches: 3. The CDR3 has 15 residues. This CDR3 reads CASSAGTGDTDTQYF. The CDR3 coding sequence is TGTGCCAGCAGTGCCGGGACAGGGGACACAGATACGCAGTATTTT.

J is TRBJ1-1 and V is TRBV5-4, with 7 bases that match TRBD1. J lost 4 bases, V lost 4 bases, and 10 bases had no gene match. Germline CDR1 reads SGHNT; CDR2 reads YYREEE (reference sequence). This CDR3 is built from 15 residues. The CDR3 bases are TGTGCCAGCAGCCGGCTTGACAGGGAGACCACTGAAGCTTTCTTT. Translation gives CASSRLDRETTEAFF.

This clone was counted only a few times. The chain joins TRBV7-9 to TRBJ1-6; TRBD1 agrees at 7 bases. V dropped 5 bases and J dropped 8; count of bases not matched to a gene: 9. The germline V gene encodes CDR1 SEHNR and CDR2 FQNEAQ (reference sequence). This CDR3 is built from 15 residues. As DNA, the CDR3 is TGTGCCAGCAGCGTTTCCAGGGGGTTCTATTCACCCCTCCACTTT. As protein: CASSVSRGFYSPLHF. The complete variable domain, with remaining parts taken from reference TRBV7-9 and TRBJ1-6, reads DTGVSQNPRHKITKRGQNVTFRCDPISEHNRLYWYRQTLGQGPEFLTYFQNEAQLEKSRLLSDRFSAERPKGSFSTLEIQRTEQGDSAMYLCASSVSRGFYSPLHFGNGTRLTVT.

This clone was detected only once. The chain has TRBV4-1 and TRBJ1-2; D call uncertain. The germline V gene encodes CDR1 MGHRA and CDR2 YSYEKL. V was cut by 0 bases and J by 0 bases, with 8 bases left in between. CDR3 length: 15 residues. The CDR3 DNA sequence: TGCGCCAGCAGCCAAGAGAGGGTTGCTAACTATGGCTACACCTTC. Amino acid sequence: CASSQERVANYGYTF.

The chain employs TRBV27 and TRBJ1-2; the match to TRBD1 covers 9 bases. V was pared by 3 bases and J by 7 bases, with 6 bases of the junction left unmatched. From germline, CDR1 is MNHEY and CDR2 SMNVEV (reference sequence). The CDR3 has 14 residues. CDR3 region: CASSFGQGKGGYTF. For the CDR3, the DNA is TGTGCCAGCAGTTTCGGACAGGGGAAGGGTGGCTACACCTTC.

Of note for this clone: Additional DNA sequences in this sample encode the identical CDR3. The CDR3 nucleotides read TGCGCCAGCAGCTTGGACAGGACCTACGAGCAGTACTTC. This encodes CASSLDRTYEQYF. V usage is TRBV5-1 and J usage is TRBJ2-7, with a tentative D call TRBD1 (5 bases). Germline V gives CDR1 SGHRS, CDR2 YFSETQ. This CDR3 is 13 amino acids long. Trimming pared 0 bases from V and 2 bases from J, leaving 6 bases between.

The chain recombines TRBV4-1 with TRBJ2-1; D call uncertain. Deletions cut 1 base from V and 7 bases from J, with 14 bases between. CDR3 length: 15 residues. Germline V gene sequence: CDR1 MGHRA, CDR2 YSYEKL. The CDR3 loop is CASSQGSKSGNEQFF. CDR3 DNA sequence: TGCGCCAGCAGCCAAGGTTCAAAGTCCGGGAATGAGCAGTTCTTC.

The J gene is TRBJ1-6, the V gene TRBV28, with D perhaps TRBD1 (5 bases). Germline V gene sequence: CDR1 MDHEN, CDR2 SYDVKM. Trimming took off 6 bases at V and 9 bases at J, with 21 bases between the two ends. The CDR3 consists of 16 residues. CDR3 bases: TGTGCCAGCAGCCCCAGCATACGACAGACTTTTTCACCCCTCCACTTT. Its translation is CASSPSIRQTFSPLHF.